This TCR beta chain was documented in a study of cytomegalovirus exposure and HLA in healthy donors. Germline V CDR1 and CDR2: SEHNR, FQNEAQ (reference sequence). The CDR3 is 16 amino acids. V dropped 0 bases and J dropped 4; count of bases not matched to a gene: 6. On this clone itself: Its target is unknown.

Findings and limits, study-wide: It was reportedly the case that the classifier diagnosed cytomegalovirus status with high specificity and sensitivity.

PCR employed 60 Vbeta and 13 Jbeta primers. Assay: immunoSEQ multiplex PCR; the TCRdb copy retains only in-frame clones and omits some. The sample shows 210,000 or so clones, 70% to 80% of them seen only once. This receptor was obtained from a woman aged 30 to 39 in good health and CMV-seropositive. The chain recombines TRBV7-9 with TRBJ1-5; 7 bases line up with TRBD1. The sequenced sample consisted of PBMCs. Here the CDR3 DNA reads TGTGCCAGCAGCTTAGCGACAGGGAGAGGTAATCAGCCCCAGCATTTT. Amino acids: CASSLATGRGNQPQHF.